This passage covers 2 T cell receptor beta chains from one sample sequenced in a study of blood T cell repertoires in COVID-19. Profiling relied on immunoSEQ multiplex PCR, and the TCRdb table lists in-frame clones only, not all of them. This sample has about 200,000 clones; 81% occur once, and the top ten carry 7.9%. The sequenced material came from peripheral blood. The receptors here all came from a woman aged 80 or older with acute or convalescent COVID-19.

This chain uses TRBV3-1 (or the pseudogene TRBV3-2) with TRBJ2-7; TRBD2 matches at 12 bases. Germline-derived CDR1 and CDR2 are LGHDT and YNNKEL (reference sequence). The CDR3 has 18 residues. Trimming took 0 bases from V and 0 from J; bases not matched to a gene: 6. This CDR3 reads CASSQDASGRAPSYEQYF. The CDR3 DNA sequence: TGTGCCAGCAGCCAAGATGCTAGCGGGAGGGCCCCCTCCTACGAGCAGTACTTC.

The chain is built from TRBV6-5 and TRBJ1-4; 8 nucleotides line up with TRBD1. The CDR3 consists of 15 residues. The V gene end was trimmed by 5 bases and the J gene end by 3 bases; junction bases not matched to a gene: 5. Germline V gene data show CDR1 as MNHEY and CDR2 as SVGAGI. The CDR3 sequence is CASSMTGAANEKLFF. The CDR3 nucleotides read TGTGCCAGCAGTATGACAGGGGCCGCTAATGAAAAACTGTTTTTT.